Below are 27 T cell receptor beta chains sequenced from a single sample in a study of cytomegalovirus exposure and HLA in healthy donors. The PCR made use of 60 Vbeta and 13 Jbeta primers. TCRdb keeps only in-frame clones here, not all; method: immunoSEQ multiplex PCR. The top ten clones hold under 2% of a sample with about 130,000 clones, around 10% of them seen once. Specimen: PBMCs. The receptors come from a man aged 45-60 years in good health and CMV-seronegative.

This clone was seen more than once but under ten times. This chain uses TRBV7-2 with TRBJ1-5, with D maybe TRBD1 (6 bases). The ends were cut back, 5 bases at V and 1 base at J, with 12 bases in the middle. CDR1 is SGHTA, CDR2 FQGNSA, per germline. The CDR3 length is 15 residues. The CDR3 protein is CASSAGAGSNQPQHF. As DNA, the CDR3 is TGTGCCAGCAGCGCGGGGGCAGGGAGCAATCAGCCCCAGCATTTT.

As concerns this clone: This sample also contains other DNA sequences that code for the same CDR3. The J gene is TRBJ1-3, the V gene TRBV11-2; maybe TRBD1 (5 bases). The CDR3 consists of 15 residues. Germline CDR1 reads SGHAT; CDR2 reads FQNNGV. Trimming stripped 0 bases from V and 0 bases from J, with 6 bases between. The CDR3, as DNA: TGTGCCAGCAGCTTAGAGACAGCCTCTGGAAACACCATATATTTT. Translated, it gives CASSLETASGNTIYF.

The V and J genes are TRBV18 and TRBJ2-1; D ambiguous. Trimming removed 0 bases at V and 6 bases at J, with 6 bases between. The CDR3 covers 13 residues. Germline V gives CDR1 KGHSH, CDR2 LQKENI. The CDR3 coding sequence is TGTGCCAGCTCACCACCGTCCGGCAATGAGCAGTTCTTC. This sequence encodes CASSPPSGNEQFF.

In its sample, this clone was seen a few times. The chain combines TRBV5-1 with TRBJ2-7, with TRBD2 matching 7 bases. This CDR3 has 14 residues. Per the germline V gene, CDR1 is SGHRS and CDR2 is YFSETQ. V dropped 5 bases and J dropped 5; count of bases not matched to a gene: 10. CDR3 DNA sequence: TGCGCCAGCAGGGAGGGAGGGCCAAGCGACGAGCAGTACTTC. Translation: CASREGGPSDEQYF.

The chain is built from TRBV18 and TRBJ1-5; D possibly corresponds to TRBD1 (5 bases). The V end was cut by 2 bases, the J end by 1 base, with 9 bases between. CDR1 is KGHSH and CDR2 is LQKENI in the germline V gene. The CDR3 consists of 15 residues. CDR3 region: CASSPGAGSNQPQHF. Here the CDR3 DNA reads TGTGCCAGCTCACCAGGGGCTGGAAGCAATCAGCCCCAGCATTTT.

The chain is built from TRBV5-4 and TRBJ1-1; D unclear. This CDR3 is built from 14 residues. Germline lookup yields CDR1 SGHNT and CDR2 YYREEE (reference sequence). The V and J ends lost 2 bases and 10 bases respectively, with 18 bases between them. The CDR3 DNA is TGTGCCAGCAGCTTCCGGGAAAGGGATATTGCAGCTTTCTTT. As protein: CASSFRERDIAAFF. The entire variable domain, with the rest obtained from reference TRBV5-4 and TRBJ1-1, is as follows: ETGVTQSPTHLIKTRGQQVTLRCSSQSGHNTVSWYQQALGQGPQFIFQYYREEENGRGNFPPRFSGLQFPNYSSELNVNALELDDSALYLCASSFRERDIAAFFGQGTRLTVV.

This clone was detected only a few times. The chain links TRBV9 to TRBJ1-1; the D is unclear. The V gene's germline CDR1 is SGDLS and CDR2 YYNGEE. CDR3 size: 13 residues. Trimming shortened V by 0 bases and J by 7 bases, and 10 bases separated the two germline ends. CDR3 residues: CASSVEVAGEAFF. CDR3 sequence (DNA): TGTGCCAGCAGCGTAGAGGTTGCAGGTGAAGCTTTCTTT.

In nucleotides, the CDR3 is TGTGCCAGCAGCTCGCGAGGCTTCCGGGACAGGGCTACAGATACGCAGTATTTT. It translates to CASSSRGFRDRATDTQYF. The V gene is TRBV7-8, the J gene TRBJ2-3; 9 bases match TRBD1. This CDR3 region has 18 residues. Germline CDR1 and CDR2: SGHVS and FQNEAQ. The junction had 14 bases not matched to a gene; V was cut back by 4 bases and J by 3 bases.

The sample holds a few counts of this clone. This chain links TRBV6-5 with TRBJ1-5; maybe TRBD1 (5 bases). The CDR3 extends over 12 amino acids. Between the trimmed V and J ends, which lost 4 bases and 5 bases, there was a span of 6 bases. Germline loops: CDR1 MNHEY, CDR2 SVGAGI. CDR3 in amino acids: CASSSGDQPQHF. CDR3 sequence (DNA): TGTGCCAGCAGTTCGGGGGATCAGCCCCAGCATTTT.

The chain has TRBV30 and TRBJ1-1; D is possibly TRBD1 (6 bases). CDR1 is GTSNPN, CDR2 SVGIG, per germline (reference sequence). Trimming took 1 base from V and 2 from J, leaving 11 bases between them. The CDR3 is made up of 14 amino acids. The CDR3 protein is CAWSARGYNTEAFF. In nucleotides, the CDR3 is TGTGCCTGGAGTGCCAGGGGATATAACACTGAAGCTTTCTTT.

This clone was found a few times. The CDR3 bases are TGCAGCGTTGTACACAGCCAAGAGACCCAGTACTTC. This translates into CSVVHSQETQYF. The chain combines TRBV29-1 with TRBJ2-5, with D hard to call. The CDR3 sequence is 12 residues long. In germline, CDR1 is SQVTM, CDR2 ANQGSEA. V was pared by 4 bases and J by 1 base, with 7 bases between.

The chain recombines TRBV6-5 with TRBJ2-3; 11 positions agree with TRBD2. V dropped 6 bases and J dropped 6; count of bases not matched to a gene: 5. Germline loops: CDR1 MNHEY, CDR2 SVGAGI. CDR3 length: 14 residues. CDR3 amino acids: CASRPGLAADTQYF. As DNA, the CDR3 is TGTGCCAGCAGGCCGGGACTAGCGGCCGATACGCAGTATTTT.

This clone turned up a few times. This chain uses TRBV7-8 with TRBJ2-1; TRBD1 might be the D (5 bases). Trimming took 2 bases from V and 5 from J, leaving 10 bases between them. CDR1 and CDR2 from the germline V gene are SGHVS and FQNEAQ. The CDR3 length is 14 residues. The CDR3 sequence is CASSLHQGNNEQFF. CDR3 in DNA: TGTGCCAGCAGCTTACATCAGGGTAACAATGAGCAGTTCTTC.

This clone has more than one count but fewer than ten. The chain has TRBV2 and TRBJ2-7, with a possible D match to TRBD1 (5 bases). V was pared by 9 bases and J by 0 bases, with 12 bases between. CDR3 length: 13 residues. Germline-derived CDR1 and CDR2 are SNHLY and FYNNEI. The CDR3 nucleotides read TGTGCCAGTGAGCAGGGTTACTCCTACGAGCAGTACTTC. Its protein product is CASEQGYSYEQYF. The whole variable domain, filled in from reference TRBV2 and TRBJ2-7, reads EPEVTQTPSHQVTQMGQEVILRCVPISNHLYFYWYRQILGQKVEFLVSFYNNEISEKSEIFDDQFSVERPDGSNFTLKIRSTKLEDSAMYFCASEQGYSYEQYFGPGTRLTVT.

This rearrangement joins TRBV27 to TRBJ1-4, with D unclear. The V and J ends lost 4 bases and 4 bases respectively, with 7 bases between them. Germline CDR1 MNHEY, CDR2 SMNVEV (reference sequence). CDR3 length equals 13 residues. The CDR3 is CASSSRYNEKLFF. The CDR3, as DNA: TGTGCCAGCAGTTCCAGGTATAATGAAAAACTGTTTTTT. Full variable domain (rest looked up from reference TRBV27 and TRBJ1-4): EAQVTQNPRYLITVTGKKLTVTCSQNMNHEYMSWYRQDPGLGLRQIYYSMNVEVTDKGDVPEGYKVSRKEKRNFPLILESPSPNQTSLYFCASSSRYNEKLFFGSGTQLSVL.

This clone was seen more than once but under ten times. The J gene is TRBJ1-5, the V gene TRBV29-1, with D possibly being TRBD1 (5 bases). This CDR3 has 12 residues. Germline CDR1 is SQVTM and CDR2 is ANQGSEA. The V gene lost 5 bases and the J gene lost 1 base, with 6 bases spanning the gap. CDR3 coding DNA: TGCAGCGTTAGGGGAAGCAATCAGCCCCAGCATTTT. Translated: CSVRGSNQPQHF.

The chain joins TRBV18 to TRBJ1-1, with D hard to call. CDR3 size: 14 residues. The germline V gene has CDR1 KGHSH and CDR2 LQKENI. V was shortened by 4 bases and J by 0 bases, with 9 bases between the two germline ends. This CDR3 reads CASSLGGMNTEAFF. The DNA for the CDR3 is TGTGCCAGCTCACTTGGCGGGATGAACACTGAAGCTTTCTTT.

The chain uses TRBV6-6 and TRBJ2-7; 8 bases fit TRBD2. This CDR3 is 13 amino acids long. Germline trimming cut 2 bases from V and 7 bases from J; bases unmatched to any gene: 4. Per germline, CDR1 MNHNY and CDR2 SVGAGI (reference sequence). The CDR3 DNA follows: TGTGCCAGCAGTTACGTTCTAGCGGGTGAGCAGTACTTC. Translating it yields CASSYVLAGEQYF.

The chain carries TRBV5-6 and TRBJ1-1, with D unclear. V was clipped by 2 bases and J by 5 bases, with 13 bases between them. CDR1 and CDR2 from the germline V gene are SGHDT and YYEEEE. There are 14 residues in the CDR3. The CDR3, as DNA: TGTGCCAGCAGCTTACGGGATGTTTATACTGAAGCTTTCTTT. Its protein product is CASSLRDVYTEAFF. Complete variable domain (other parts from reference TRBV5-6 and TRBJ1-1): DAGVTQSPTHLIKTRGQQVTLRCSPKSGHDTVSWYQQALGQGPQFIFQYYEEEERQRGNFPDRFSGHQFPNYSSELNVNALLLGDSALYLCASSLRDVYTEAFFGQGTRLTVV.

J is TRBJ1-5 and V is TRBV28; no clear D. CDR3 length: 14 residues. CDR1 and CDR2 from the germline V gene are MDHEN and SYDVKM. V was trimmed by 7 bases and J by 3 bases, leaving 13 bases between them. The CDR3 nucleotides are TGTGCCAGCATCTATAGGCGGAACAATCAGCCCCAGCATTTT. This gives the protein CASIYRRNNQPQHF. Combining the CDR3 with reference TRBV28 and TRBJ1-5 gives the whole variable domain DVKVTQSSRYLVKRTGEKVFLECVQDMDHENMFWYRQDPGLGLRLIYFSYDVKMKEKGDIPEGYSVSREKKERFSLILESASTNQTSMYLCASIYRRNNQPQHFGDGTRLSIL.

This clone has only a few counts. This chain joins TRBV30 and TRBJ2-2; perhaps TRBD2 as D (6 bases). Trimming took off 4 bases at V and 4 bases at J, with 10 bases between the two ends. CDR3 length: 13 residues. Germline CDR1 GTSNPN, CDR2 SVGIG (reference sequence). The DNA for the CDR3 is TGTGCCTGGATGCGGAGGGGCACCGGGGAGCTGTTTTTT. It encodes CAWMRRGTGELFF. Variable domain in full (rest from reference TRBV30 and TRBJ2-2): SQTIHQWPATLVQPVGSPLSLECTVEGTSNPNLYWYRQAAGRGLQLLFYSVGIGQISSEVPQNLSASRPQDRQFILSSKKLLLSDSGFYLCAWMRRGTGELFFGEGSRLTVL.

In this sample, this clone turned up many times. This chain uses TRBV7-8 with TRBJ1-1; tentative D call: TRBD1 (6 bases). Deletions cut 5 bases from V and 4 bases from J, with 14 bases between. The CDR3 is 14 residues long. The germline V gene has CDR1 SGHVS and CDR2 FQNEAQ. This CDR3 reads CASSKAGVGTEAFF. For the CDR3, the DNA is TGTGCCAGCAGCAAGGCAGGGGTCGGCACTGAAGCTTTCTTT.

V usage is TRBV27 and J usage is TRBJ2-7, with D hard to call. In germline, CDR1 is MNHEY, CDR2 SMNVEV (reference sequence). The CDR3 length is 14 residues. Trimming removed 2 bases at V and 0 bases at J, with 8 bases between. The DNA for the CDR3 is TGTGCCAGCAGTTTAGGATACAGCTCCTACGAGCAGTACTTC. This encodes CASSLGYSSYEQYF.

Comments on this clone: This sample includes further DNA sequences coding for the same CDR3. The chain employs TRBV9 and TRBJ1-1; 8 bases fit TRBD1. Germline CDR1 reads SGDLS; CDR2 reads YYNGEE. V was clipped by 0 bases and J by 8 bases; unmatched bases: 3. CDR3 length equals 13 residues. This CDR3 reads CASSVGTGTEAFF. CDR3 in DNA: TGTGCCAGCAGCGTAGGGACAGGGACCGAAGCTTTCTTT.

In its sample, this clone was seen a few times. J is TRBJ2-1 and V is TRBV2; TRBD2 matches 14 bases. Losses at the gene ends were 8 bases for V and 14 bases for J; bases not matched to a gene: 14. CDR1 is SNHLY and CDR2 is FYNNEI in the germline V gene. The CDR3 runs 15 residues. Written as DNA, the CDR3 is TGTGCCAGCGTCGGACCCCCGACTAGCGGGAGGGCCGAGTTCTTC. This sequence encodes CASVGPPTSGRAEFF.

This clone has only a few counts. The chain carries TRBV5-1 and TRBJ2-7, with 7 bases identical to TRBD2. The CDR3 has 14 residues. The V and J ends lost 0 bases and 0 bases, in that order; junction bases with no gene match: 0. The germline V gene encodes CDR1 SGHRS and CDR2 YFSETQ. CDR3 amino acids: CASSLGTSSYEQYF. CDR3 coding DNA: TGCGCCAGCAGCTTGGGGACTAGCTCCTACGAGCAGTACTTC. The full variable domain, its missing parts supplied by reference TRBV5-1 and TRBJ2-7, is KAGVTQTPRYLIKTRGQQVTLSCSPISGHRSVSWYQQTPGQGLQFLFEYFSETQRNKGNFPGRFSGRQFSNSRSEMNVSTLELGDSALYLCASSLGTSSYEQYFGPGTRLTVT.

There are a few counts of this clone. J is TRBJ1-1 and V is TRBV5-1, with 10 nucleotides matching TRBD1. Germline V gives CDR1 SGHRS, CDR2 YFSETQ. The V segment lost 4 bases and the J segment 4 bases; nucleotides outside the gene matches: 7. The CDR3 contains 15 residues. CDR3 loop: CASSISTGGRTEAFF. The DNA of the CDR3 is TGCGCCAGCAGCATATCGACAGGGGGCCGCACTGAAGCTTTCTTT. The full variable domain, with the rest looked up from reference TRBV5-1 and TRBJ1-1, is KAGVTQTPRYLIKTRGQQVTLSCSPISGHRSVSWYQQTPGQGLQFLFEYFSETQRNKGNFPGRFSGRQFSNSRSEMNVSTLELGDSALYLCASSISTGGRTEAFFGQGTRLTVV.